This T cell receptor beta chain comes out of a study of a mutant IDH1 vaccine in newly diagnosed glioma. As for the study in general: Treated patients showed a male proportion of about 62%, a female proportion of roughly 40%, and a mean age of about 44 years. Receipt of radiotherapy, temozolomide, or both preceded the study, and most received both. Whole-study findings and limits: About 92% of patients showed vaccine-induced immune responses across multiple MHC alleles.

On this clone itself: Antigen: not known.

Germline CDR1 and CDR2: SGHKS and YYEKEE (reference sequence). The CDR3 consists of 12 residues. J was trimmed by 5 bases and V by 3 bases; bases with no gene match: 1. Specified time point: baseline, week 1 (first vaccination visit). The treatment is: pre-vaccination baseline after standard-of-care therapy. Donor diagnoses consisted of new WHO grade 3 or 4 IDH1-mutant, ATRX-lost astrocytomas. Method: immunoSEQ multiplex PCR; TCRdb's copy keeps in-frame clones and lacks some. The table has about 92,000 clones, around 80% seen once. This clonotype was obtained from a man in his forties with glioma. Sequencing used PBMCs, obtained from a glioma patient treated with radiotherapy, temozolomide or both. The rearrangement joins TRBV5-5 to TRBJ1-1, with 7 positions matching TRBD1. The CDR3 sequence: CASSSRGTEAFF. The CDR3 DNA reads TGTGCCAGCAGCTCCAGGGGGACTGAAGCTTTCTTT.